This TCR beta chain was captured in a study of cytotoxic CD8 clonotypes in ibrutinib-treated CLL. Study as a whole: Of a cohort that held about a dozen relapsed/refractory and 15 treatment-naive patients, roughly 18 were IGHV unmutated.

Only in-frame clones appear in the TCRdb table, and some are missing; sequencing was by immunoSEQ multiplex PCR. The sample lists 120,000 to 150,000 clones, approximately 80% occurring once. The CDR3 is 16 residues long. Germline CDR1 MNHEY, CDR2 SVGAGI. Trimming took 4 bases from V and 0 from J; bases not matched to a gene: 5. Study results and limitations: Having risen at ibrutinib response, clonality had fallen back toward baseline by progression. Patients with sustained remission and those progressing were sampled at differing times. Starting clonality was above that of age-matched healthy donors and tracked circulating CD8+ T-cell counts.

Comments on this clone: What it binds is not known.

This TCR was recovered from a human donor with chronic lymphocytic leukemia. The V and J genes are TRBV6-5 and TRBJ2-7; TRBD2 agrees at 11 bases. Sequencing used PBMCs, obtained after 12 months of ibrutinib treatment. Here the CDR3 DNA reads TGTGCCAGCAGTTCAACTAGCGGGGGAAGCTCCTACGAGCAGTACTTC. Translating it yields CASSSTSGGSSYEQYF.